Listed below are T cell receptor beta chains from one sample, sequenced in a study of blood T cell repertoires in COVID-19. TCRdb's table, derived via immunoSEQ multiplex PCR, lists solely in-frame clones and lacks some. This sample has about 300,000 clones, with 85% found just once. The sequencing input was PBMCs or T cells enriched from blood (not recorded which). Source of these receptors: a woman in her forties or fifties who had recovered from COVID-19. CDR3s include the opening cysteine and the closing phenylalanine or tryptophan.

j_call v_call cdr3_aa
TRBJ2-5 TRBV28 CASSIETSGRGETQYF
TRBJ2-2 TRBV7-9 CASSLTGAHTGELFF
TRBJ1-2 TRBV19 CASSPRQSGYTF
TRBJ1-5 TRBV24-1 CATRKNRGSNQPQHF
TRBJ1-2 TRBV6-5 CASSRDRLSGYGYTF
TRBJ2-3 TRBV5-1 CASSWGTGGPLSDTQYF
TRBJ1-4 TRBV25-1 CASSDPRQGHSGLFF
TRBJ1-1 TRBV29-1 CSVEGARKTEAFF
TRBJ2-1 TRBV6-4 CASSDSAGGYNEQFF
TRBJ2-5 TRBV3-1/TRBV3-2 CASSQGLAGGPEETQYF
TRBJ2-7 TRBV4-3 CASSPGLAGVNEQYF
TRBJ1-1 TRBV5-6 CASSRPGGGTNTEAFF
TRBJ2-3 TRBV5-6 CASSLRGGNTDTQYF
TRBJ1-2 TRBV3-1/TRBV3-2 CASKGVFSGGYTF
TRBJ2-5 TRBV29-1 CSVVRSGETQYF
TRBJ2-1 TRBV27 CASITAGGHNEQFF
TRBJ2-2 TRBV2 CASSGRGRRPGELFF
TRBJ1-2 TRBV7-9 CASSLSPGQSGYTF
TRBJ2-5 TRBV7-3 CASRQTSLETQYF
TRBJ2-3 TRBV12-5 CASDETRGFTDTQYF
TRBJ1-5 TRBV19 CASRPGQGAPQHF
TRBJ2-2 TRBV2 CASSEGQGGTGELFF
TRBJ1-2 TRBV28 CASSLDQDFYGYTF
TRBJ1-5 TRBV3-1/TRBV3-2 CASSPSDRDQPQHF
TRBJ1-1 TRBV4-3 CASSQVWTVRTEAFF
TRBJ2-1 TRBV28 CASSSPSAGGINNEQFF